The 28 T cell receptor beta chains below were found in one sample sequenced in a study of control samples from healthy donors and cancer patients. Method: immunoSEQ multiplex PCR; TCRdb's copy keeps in-frame clones and lacks some. The repertoire holds 80,000 to 100,000 clones, with over 85% as singletons. Sequences were obtained from blood. These receptors originate from a human donor in good health. The donor label of this sample is uncertain.

The rearrangement joins TRBV7-9 to TRBJ1-1; unclear D gene. Germline V lookup: CDR1 SEHNR, CDR2 FQNEAQ (reference sequence). Trimming removed 5 bases at V and 0 bases at J, with 7 bases between. CDR3 length: 13 amino acids. Here the CDR3 DNA reads TGTGCCAGCAGCACAAAGATGAACACTGAAGCTTTCTTT. As protein: CASSTKMNTEAFF. Drawing the rest from reference TRBV7-9 and TRBJ1-1, the complete variable domain is DTGVSQNPRHKITKRGQNVTFRCDPISEHNRLYWYRQTLGQGPEFLTYFQNEAQLEKSRLLSDRFSAERPKGSFSTLEIQRTEQGDSAMYLCASSTKMNTEAFFGQGTRLTVV.

As to this clone: Given a much more abundant clone one base away, this may be a read error. The chain combines TRBV6-4 with TRBJ1-1; 7 nucleotides line up with TRBD1. In germline, CDR1 is MRHNA, CDR2 SNTAGT. V lost 2 bases and J lost 1; bases outside the gene matches: 1. The CDR3 consists of 14 residues. Here the CDR3 reads CASSDGTENTEAFF. The CDR3 DNA sequence: TGTGCCAGCAGTGACGGGACAGAGAACACTGAAGCTTTCTTT.

The rearrangement links TRBV7-2 to TRBJ2-5, with D possibly matching TRBD2 (6 bases). The ends were cut back, 5 bases at V and 3 bases at J, with 16 bases in the middle. The CDR3 runs to 15 residues. Germline-derived CDR1 and CDR2 are SGHTA and FQGNSA. The DNA of the CDR3 is TGTGCCAGCAGCACGCGCGGCGGGGTCGAAGAGACCCAGTACTTC. This gives the protein CASSTRGGVEETQYF.

This clone was seen just once. V gene TRBV10-3 combines with J gene TRBJ2-1; TRBD1 aligns across 9 bases. The J segment lost 4 bases and the V segment lost 0 bases, leaving 4 bases of the junction unmatched. Germline V gene lookup returns CDR1 ENHRY and CDR2 SYGVKD. This CDR3 is built from 16 residues. This CDR3 is CAISESGTGRYNEQFF. DNA for the CDR3: TGTGCCATCAGTGAGTCTGGGACAGGGAGATACAATGAGCAGTTCTTC.

This clone was found once. J is TRBJ2-2 and V is TRBV5-4; 7 positions agree with TRBD1. V gave up 4 bases and J gave up 3 bases; unmatched junction bases: 6. The CDR3 has 15 amino acids. CDR1 is SGHNT and CDR2 is YYREEE in the germline V gene (reference sequence). Written as DNA, the CDR3 is TGTGCCAGCAGCAAGACAGGGAGCGACACCGGGGAGCTGTTTTTT. It specifies CASSKTGSDTGELFF.

The rearrangement uses TRBV28 and TRBJ1-1; 8 bases are shared with TRBD1. V trimming: 2 bases; J trimming: 4 bases; junction bases outside the gene matches: 6. Germline V lookup: CDR1 MDHEN, CDR2 SYDVKM. This CDR3 has 15 amino acids. The CDR3 nucleotides are TGTGCCAGCAGTTTACCAGCTACAGGGGGCACTGAAGCTTTCTTT. Amino acids: CASSLPATGGTEAFF.

CDR3 nucleotide sequence: TGTGCCACCAGTGATTTGACATCGGATACGCAGTATTTT. Its protein is CATSDLTSDTQYF. The chain carries TRBV24-1 and TRBJ2-3, with D hard to call. The V gene lost 0 bases and the J gene lost 6 bases, with 6 bases spanning the gap. CDR3 length equals 13 residues. The germline V gene encodes CDR1 KGHDR and CDR2 SFDVKD.

The chain uses TRBV18 and TRBJ2-3, with a possible D match to TRBD2 (6 bases). Germline CDR1 KGHSH, CDR2 LQKENI. This CDR3 is 16 amino acids long. V dropped 3 bases and J dropped 1 base, with 14 bases sitting between them. The DNA for the CDR3 is TGTGCCAGCTCACCTTCAAAGCGGGTCGGCACAGATACGCAGTATTTT. Amino acid sequence: CASSPSKRVGTDTQYF.

V is TRBV5-1 and J is TRBJ2-1, with 7 bases lining up with TRBD1. J was trimmed by 7 bases and V by 1 base; bases with no gene match: 11. In germline, CDR1 is SGHRS, CDR2 YFSETQ. The CDR3 is 16 residues long. CDR3 residues: CASSLYAGGLTNEQFF. The DNA of the CDR3 is TGCGCCAGCAGCTTGTATGCAGGGGGTTTGACAAATGAGCAGTTCTTC. Combining the CDR3 with reference TRBV5-1 and TRBJ2-1 gives the whole variable domain KAGVTQTPRYLIKTRGQQVTLSCSPISGHRSVSWYQQTPGQGLQFLFEYFSETQRNKGNFPGRFSGRQFSNSRSEMNVSTLELGDSALYLCASSLYAGGLTNEQFFGPGTRLTVL.

This sequence joins TRBV30 and TRBJ1-6; 8 nucleotides agree with TRBD1. V trimming: 5 bases; J trimming: 7 bases; junction bases outside the gene matches: 4. The CDR3 runs to 13 residues. Germline lookup yields CDR1 GTSNPN and CDR2 SVGIG (reference sequence). The CDR3 DNA sequence: TGTGCCTGGGAGACAGGGGTGAATTCACCCCTCCACTTT. Translating gives CAWETGVNSPLHF.

The chain is built from TRBV9 and TRBJ2-3, with 7 bases identical to TRBD2. This CDR3 contains 16 residues. The J segment lost 5 bases and the V segment lost 2 bases, leaving 11 bases of the junction unmatched. Looked up from germline, CDR1 is SGDLS and CDR2 is YYNGEE. The CDR3 DNA follows: TGTGCCAGCAGCGTTCGGTTTGGCGGGGGTTTAGATACGCAGTATTTT. It specifies CASSVRFGGGLDTQYF.

V usage is TRBV18 and J usage is TRBJ1-5, with a tentative D call TRBD1 (5 bases). Looked up from germline, CDR1 is KGHSH and CDR2 is LQKENI. The V end lost 4 bases, the J end lost 5 bases, and 9 bases lay between the germline ends. The CDR3 extends over 13 amino acids. The CDR3 loop reads CASSRSTDQPQHF. The DNA of the CDR3 is TGTGCCAGCTCACGTTCGACAGATCAGCCCCAGCATTTT.

The rearrangement links TRBV5-1 to TRBJ1-1, with D maybe TRBD1 (5 bases). In germline, CDR1 is SGHRS, CDR2 YFSETQ. The CDR3 has 15 amino acids. The V and J ends lost 3 bases and 1 base respectively, with 13 bases between them. The CDR3 bases are TGCGCCAGCAGCTCCGCCGGGACCGCGAACACTGAAGCTTTCTTT. Its translation: CASSSAGTANTEAFF. Full variable domain (outside the CDR3, taken from reference TRBV5-1 and TRBJ1-1): KAGVTQTPRYLIKTRGQQVTLSCSPISGHRSVSWYQQTPGQGLQFLFEYFSETQRNKGNFPGRFSGRQFSNSRSEMNVSTLELGDSALYLCASSSAGTANTEAFFGQGTRLTVV.

The V and J genes are TRBV5-1 and TRBJ2-2; D call uncertain. Looked up from germline, CDR1 is SGHRS and CDR2 is YFSETQ. This CDR3 contains 15 residues. V lost 7 bases to trimming and J lost 3 bases, with 16 bases between them. The CDR3 sequence is CASSLTQVDTGELFF. CDR3 sequence (DNA): TGCGCCAGCTCCTTAACGCAAGTTGACACCGGGGAGCTGTTTTTT.

This clone was observed a single time. This chain joins TRBV3-1 (or the pseudogene TRBV3-2) and TRBJ2-3, with D unclear. The ends were cut back, 4 bases at V and 0 bases at J, with 8 bases in the middle. This CDR3 has 14 amino acids. CDR1 LGHDT and CDR2 YNNKEL come from the germline V gene (reference sequence). CDR3 coding DNA: TGTGCCAGCAGCCCAACTCAAAGCACAGATACGCAGTATTTT. Protein product: CASSPTQSTDTQYF.

The gene calls are TRBV5-5 and TRBJ2-1, with D perhaps matching TRBD1 (6 bases). Deletions cut 1 base from V and 2 bases from J, with 10 bases between. Germline lookup yields CDR1 SGHKS and CDR2 YYEKEE (reference sequence). CDR3 size: 15 residues. The CDR3 DNA is TGTGCCAGCAGCTTGACGGACAGAACCTACAATGAGCAGTTCTTC. Its protein is CASSLTDRTYNEQFF.

This clone appeared a single time. The genes are TRBV6-1 and TRBJ2-6; 7 bases are a match to TRBD2. With V trimmed by 4 bases and J by 0 bases, 6 bases remained unmatched. Germline V lookup: CDR1 MNHNS, CDR2 SASEGT. This CDR3 contains 17 residues. This chain's CDR3 is CASSVRAGDSGANVLTF. The DNA for the CDR3 is TGTGCCAGCAGTGTCCGGGCGGGGGACTCTGGGGCCAACGTCCTGACTTTC.

The chain links TRBV12-3 or TRBV12-4 to TRBJ2-5; no reliable D call. V was cut by 3 bases and J by 5 bases, with 7 bases left in between. The CDR3 is 12 amino acids. The CDR3 region has the DNA TGTGCCAGCAGTTTTGTTGGTGAGACCCAGTACTTC. Its protein is CASSFVGETQYF.

The chain carries TRBV24-1 and TRBJ2-1; the D is unclear. The germline V gene has CDR1 KGHDR and CDR2 SFDVKD. CDR3 length equals 11 residues. Trimming removed 4 bases from V and 11 bases from J, with 8 bases in between. CDR3 sequence: CATSDGLKQFF. The CDR3 DNA is TGTGCCACCAGTGACGGCCTGAAGCAGTTCTTC.

The chain links TRBV19 to TRBJ1-1, with TRBD1 identical over 7 bases. J was trimmed by 0 bases and V by 5 bases; bases with no gene match: 12. Germline V gives CDR1 LNHDA, CDR2 SQIVND (reference sequence). CDR3 size: 17 residues. CDR3 bases: TGTGCCAGTAGTGTTATGGGGACAGAAAAGGTGAACACTGAAGCTTTCTTT. It yields the protein CASSVMGTEKVNTEAFF.

CDR3 DNA: TGTGCCAGCAGCTTAGGCGCCCAGGGGGCGTACCAAGAGACCCAGTACTTC. Its translation is CASSLGAQGAYQETQYF. The chain links TRBV13 to TRBJ2-5; 8 bases agree with TRBD1. V was pared by 0 bases and J by 0 bases, with 6 bases of the junction left unmatched. The CDR3 consists of 17 residues. Germline values: CDR1 PRHDT, CDR2 FYEKMQ (reference sequence).

This chain uses TRBV19 with TRBJ2-6; D uncertain. There are 14 residues in the CDR3. Per the germline V gene, CDR1 is LNHDA and CDR2 is SQIVND (reference sequence). Between the trimmed V and J ends, which lost 9 bases and 0 bases, there was a span of 9 bases. The chain's CDR3 is CASSDNSGANVLTF. CDR3 bases: TGTGCCAGCTCAGATAACTCTGGGGCCAACGTCCTGACTTTC. Drawing the rest from reference TRBV19 and TRBJ2-6, the complete variable domain is DGGITQSPKYLFRKEGQNVTLSCEQNLNHDAMYWYRQDPGQGLRLIYYSQIVNDFQKGDIAEGYSVSREKKESFPLTVTSAQKNPTAFYLCASSDNSGANVLTFGAGSRLTVL.

The J gene is TRBJ2-3, the V gene TRBV9, with D possibly being TRBD1 or TRBD2 (5 bases each). V lost 0 bases to trimming and J lost 5 bases, with 7 bases between them. The CDR3 totals 13 residues. In germline, CDR1 is SGDLS, CDR2 YYNGEE. The chain's CDR3 is CASSVVGEDTQYF. In DNA, the CDR3 is TGTGCCAGCAGCGTAGTGGGGGAAGATACGCAGTATTTT.

CDR3 bases: TGTGCCAGCAGTGAATTACTGGTTTCACCCCTCCACTTT. Residues: CASSELLVSPLHF. The gene calls are TRBV6-1 and TRBJ1-6; D call uncertain. Germline V gene lookup returns CDR1 MNHNS and CDR2 SASEGT. CDR3 length: 13 amino acids. Trimming removed 2 bases from V and 9 bases from J, with 8 bases in between.

The chain combines TRBV6-2 or TRBV6-3 with TRBJ1-2; D unresolved. Germline V gene lookup returns CDR1 MNHEY and CDR2 SVGEGT. V gave up 5 bases and J gave up 0 bases, with 7 bases separating them. CDR3 length equals 13 residues. The CDR3 loop reads CASSPNPNYGYTF. CDR3 bases: TGTGCCAGCAGTCCAAATCCTAACTATGGCTACACCTTC.

As to this clone: A junction boundary mismatches the germline segment, possibly from a read error. This chain uses TRBV7-7 with TRBJ1-2; 7 positions match TRBD1. The germline gives CDR1 SSHAT, CDR2 FNYEAQ (reference sequence). The CDR3 extends over 14 amino acids. For the CDR3, the DNA is TGTGCTAGCAGCTTAAGGGGGCCGAGGGATGGCTACACCTTC. Its protein is CASSLRGPRDGYTF.

The chain combines TRBV30 with TRBJ1-1; the D is unclear. V lost 0 bases and J 3 bases, leaving 8 bases between the germline ends. Germline assignment: CDR1 GTSNPN and CDR2 SVGIG (reference sequence). The CDR3 runs 13 residues. CDR3 coding DNA: TGTGCCTGGAGTGTAGCGACGGACACTGAAGCTTTCTTT. Residues: CAWSVATDTEAFF.

V gene TRBV7-8 combines with J gene TRBJ1-2, with 7 bases matching TRBD1. Germline lookup yields CDR1 SGHVS and CDR2 FQNEAQ. The CDR3 contains 17 residues. Trimming cost V 2 bases and J 2 bases; bases outside gene matches: 11. The CDR3 loop reads CASSLIPIKGQNYGYTF. CDR3 sequence (DNA): TGTGCCAGCAGCTTAATCCCCATTAAGGGACAGAACTATGGCTACACCTTC.